Listed here are 15 T cell receptor beta chains from one sample, sequenced in a study of blood T cell repertoires in COVID-19. TCRdb's table, derived via immunoSEQ multiplex PCR, lists solely in-frame clones and lacks some. Of 80,000 to 90,000 clones detected, roughly 87% appear once; the ten largest clones hold roughly 5.4%. The source material was peripheral blood. These TCRs come from a man aged 60-69 years with acute or convalescent COVID-19.

The chain has TRBV5-5 and TRBJ2-5; D remains ambiguous. V was clipped by 4 bases and J by 3 bases, with 13 bases between them. Germline V gives CDR1 SGHKS, CDR2 YYEKEE (reference sequence). This CDR3 region has 14 residues. The CDR3 is CASSPQTTKETQYF. The CDR3 DNA is TGTGCCAGCAGCCCACAGACAACGAAAGAGACCCAGTACTTC.

This chain uses TRBV24-1 with TRBJ1-1; D unclear. This CDR3 has 13 residues. Germline loops: CDR1 KGHDR, CDR2 SFDVKD. V lost 0 bases and J lost 7, with 8 bases in between. The CDR3 here is CATSDLGGIEAFF. The CDR3 nucleotides read TGTGCCACCAGTGATTTGGGCGGAATTGAAGCTTTCTTT.

The V and J genes are TRBV7-9 and TRBJ1-2, with TRBD1 matching over 11 bases. There are 15 residues in the CDR3. Germline V gives CDR1 SEHNR, CDR2 FQNEAQ (reference sequence). With 5 bases clipped from V and 4 bases from J, the junction kept 6 bases outside the gene matches. Written as DNA, the CDR3 is TGTGCCAGCAGCCCGACCGGGACAGGGGGCTATGGCTACACCTTC. Protein product: CASSPTGTGGYGYTF.

This clone was counted a single time. The genes are TRBV7-3 and TRBJ1-2, with TRBD1 matching 7 bases. Trimming took 5 bases from V and 4 from J; bases not matched to a gene: 13. The CDR3 length is 16 residues. Germline V gene data show CDR1 as SGHTA and CDR2 as FQGTGA. CDR3 amino acids: CASSPRGDSNLYGYTF. The CDR3 coding sequence is TGTGCCAGCAGCCCCCGAGGGGACAGCAATCTCTATGGCTACACCTTC.

In its sample, this clone was seen once. The rearrangement uses TRBV7-9 and TRBJ1-1; D gene uncertain. This CDR3 spans 15 amino acids. V dropped 1 base and J dropped 1 base, with 10 bases sitting between them. Germline CDR1 SEHNR, CDR2 FQNEAQ (reference sequence). The CDR3 sequence is CASSLVAEQNTEAFF. The DNA of the CDR3 is TGTGCCAGCAGCTTAGTAGCGGAGCAGAACACTGAAGCTTTCTTT.

The chain uses TRBV10-3 and TRBJ1-5, with a possible D match to TRBD1 (6 bases). The ends were cut back, 4 bases at V and 3 bases at J, with 10 bases in the middle. The germline CDR1 and CDR2 sequences are ENHRY and SYGVKD. This CDR3 has 14 amino acids. The CDR3 region has the DNA TGTGCCATCAGTGCCACAGGGACCAATCAGCCCCAGCATTTT. Protein sequence: CAISATGTNQPQHF.

V and J are TRBV5-1 and TRBJ1-6; TRBD1 matches 7 bases. Germline V gene data show CDR1 as SGHRS and CDR2 as YFSETQ. V was clipped by 3 bases and J by 7 bases; unmatched bases: 7. CDR3 size: 15 residues. CDR3 amino acids: CASSSQGQLNSPLHF. CDR3 DNA: TGCGCCAGCAGCTCCCAGGGACAGTTAAATTCACCCCTCCACTTT.

This chain links TRBV3-1 (or the pseudogene TRBV3-2) with TRBJ1-2; D unresolved. This CDR3 comprises 13 residues. Germline values: CDR1 LGHDT, CDR2 YNNKEL (reference sequence). V lost 2 bases and J 2 bases, leaving 6 bases between the germline ends. The CDR3 protein is CASSQSGNYGYTF. In DNA form, the CDR3 reads TGTGCCAGCAGCCAATCGGGAAACTATGGCTACACCTTC.

The chain couples TRBV6-1 to TRBJ2-7; D not certain. The V end lost 1 base, the J end lost 2 bases, and 12 bases lay between the germline ends. Germline values: CDR1 MNHNS, CDR2 SASEGT. The CDR3 totals 15 residues. CDR3 nucleotides: TGTGCCAGCAGTGAAGGCCGGGTCCTAACCTACGAGCAGTACTTC. Encoded protein: CASSEGRVLTYEQYF.

This clone was observed a single time. The chain uses TRBV2 and TRBJ1-5; D not certain. The germline V gene encodes CDR1 SNHLY and CDR2 FYNNEI. The V end was cut by 2 bases, the J end by 6 bases, with 11 bases between. The CDR3 contains 14 residues. CDR3 residues: CASSERGLPQPQHF. CDR3 in DNA: TGTGCCAGCAGTGAAAGAGGACTCCCTCAGCCCCAGCATTTT.

This clone was seen once. The chain is built from TRBV6-5 and TRBJ1-3; 10 bases are a match to TRBD1. Trimming took 6 bases from V and 4 from J; bases not matched to a gene: 3. Per the germline V gene, CDR1 is MNHEY and CDR2 is SVGAGI. This CDR3 is 14 amino acids long. CDR3 bases: TGTGCCAGCAGAGGGACAGGGGCGGGAAACACCATATATTTT. It specifies CASRGTGAGNTIYF.

The chain combines TRBV30 with TRBJ2-3; TRBD1 matches 8 bases. CDR3 length equals 15 residues. Germline CDR1 is GTSNPN and CDR2 is SVGIG (reference sequence). The ends lost 0 bases at V and 1 base at J; junction bases unmatched: 3. The CDR3 sequence: CAWSVQTGGTDTQYF. CDR3 in DNA: TGTGCCTGGAGTGTACAGACAGGGGGCACAGATACGCAGTATTTT.

The gene calls are TRBV11-2 and TRBJ1-5; 7 bases match TRBD1. Trimming at V came to 8 bases and at J to 6 bases, leaving 10 bases not matched to a gene. The CDR3 is 14 residues long. Germline V gives CDR1 SGHAT, CDR2 FQNNGV. The CDR3: CASQDRDRLQPQHF. DNA of the CDR3: TGTGCCAGCCAAGACCGGGACAGACTTCAGCCCCAGCATTTT.

The rearrangement joins TRBV11-2 to TRBJ2-7; 8 bases are a match to TRBD2. CDR1 is SGHAT and CDR2 is FQNNGV in the germline V gene. The CDR3 is made up of 16 amino acids. Trimming cost V 2 bases and J 1 base; bases outside gene matches: 7. The CDR3 DNA reads TGTGCCAGCAGCTTACTCCGGGGGGGGATATCCTACGAGCAGTACTTC. As protein: CASSLLRGGISYEQYF. Complete variable domain (other parts from reference TRBV11-2 and TRBJ2-7): EAGVAQSPRYKIIEKRQSVAFWCNPISGHATLYWYQQILGQGPKLLIQFQNNGVVDDSQLPKDRFSAERLKGVDSTLKIQPAKLEDSAVYLCASSLLRGGISYEQYFGPGTRLTVT.

As DNA, the CDR3 is TGTGCCAGCAGTTACAGGTCGCCGGGACAGGGCACGGGTGAAGCTTTCTTT. Translated, it gives CASSYRSPGQGTGEAFF. The rearrangement links TRBV6-2 or TRBV6-3 to TRBJ1-1; 9 bases align to TRBD1. The germline CDR1 and CDR2 sequences are MNHEY and SVGEGT. CDR3 length equals 17 residues. V trimming: 2 bases; J trimming: 7 bases; junction bases outside the gene matches: 14.